This T cell receptor beta chain was obtained from a study of control samples from healthy donors and cancer patients (dated by TCRdb to the early 2020s). CDR1 and CDR2, per the germline V gene, are KGHDR and SFDVKD. Including cysteine and phenylalanine, the CDR3 has 16 amino acids. Left in the record is the CDR3 DNA by itself, 48 bases read in frame from the first base. Trimming takes 1 base from V and 4 bases from J, and the germline ends sit 13 bases apart. About this clone itself: There is no known antigen for this receptor.

The protocol used for the library was the immunoSEQ multiplex PCR assay. Imported from immuneACCESS, the table was reduced by TCRdb to in-frame sequences with V and J called. These copies leave out some clones; in studies compared against another copy, an unresolved V gene accounts for under half, and the cause of the remainder is not known. The table for this sample records about 190,000 clones. 2.2% of the sample belongs to the ten largest clones. This TCR was sampled from a woman under 40 in good health. Sequenced sample: blood. The rearrangement joined TRBV24-1 to TRBJ1-3; perhaps TRBD1 is the D gene, with 6 bases matching. The CDR3 protein: CATSDFGRGPGNTIYF. The nucleotides read TGTGCCACCAGTGATTTCGGCAGGGGTCCAGGAAACACCATATATTTT.